The clone carrying this TCR beta chain was seen more than once but under ten times. The antigen is unknown. Isolation of the CD4+ and CD8+ populations was accomplished via positive magnetic bead selection, with purity assessed by flow cytometry. This CDR3 is 17 amino acids long. V lost 5 bases, J lost 4 bases, and 21 bases lay in between. Germline V lookup: CDR1 SEHNR, CDR2 FQNEAQ (reference sequence). The data were obtained in a study of somatic mutations in cytotoxic T cells in rheumatoid arthritis. Some clones are missing from TCRdb's copy, which holds only in-frame ones; the method was immunoSEQ multiplex PCR. The sample lists about 20,000 clones, around 84% occurring once. Study results and caveats: No correction for multiple comparisons was applied to the slight TRBV07 underrepresentation in rheumatoid arthritis patients. CD8+ T-cell clonality did not differ significantly between rheumatoid arthritis patients and age-matched healthy controls.

The rearrangement uses TRBV7-9 and TRBJ1-3, with D perhaps TRBD1 (5 bases). Sequences were obtained from CD8+ T cells sorted from blood. The sequence was obtained from a woman between 45 and 60 years old in good health. This chain's CDR3 is CASSESNPGRIGNTIYF. The CDR3 region has the DNA TGTGCCAGCAGCGAAAGCAACCCAGGGAGAATAGGAAACACCATATATTTT.